A selection of T cell receptor beta chains follows, all from one sample in a study of spatial heterogeneity in lung cancer. TCRdb passed the 5' RACE reads through MiXCR, listing each CDR3 protein once. The data show about 82,000 distinct CDR3 sequences, with around 12% seen just once and about 4.5% held by the top ten. This material consisted of PBMCs, taken at surgery. These receptors came from a male donor with early-stage non-small cell lung cancer. The CDR3 runs from the conserved cysteine through the conserved F or W. Fields, in order: V gene, J gene, clone size, D gene, CDR3 DNA, CDR3 protein. The D gene is left open where the match is weak. Size is stated for part of the rows, as once, few or many counts, or as a class when the clone is expanded.

v_gene: TRBV11-1
j_gene: TRBJ2-3
abundance: NA
d_gene: NA
CDR3nt: TGTGCCAGCAGCTTAGGAGGACAACAGCACAGTGGAGATACGCAGTATTTT
CDR3aa: CASSLGGQQHSGDTQYF

v_gene: TRBV11-2
j_gene: TRBJ1-1
abundance: many
d_gene: NA
CDR3nt: TGTGCCAGCAGTAGGGCAGCCTCTGGGGGTAGCACTGAAGCTTTCTTT
CDR3aa: CASSRAASGGSTEAFF

v_gene: TRBV6-6
j_gene: TRBJ2-5
abundance: many
d_gene: NA
CDR3nt: TGTGCCAGCAGCGAACCAGTAAAGACCCAGTACTTC
CDR3aa: CASSEPVKTQYF

v_gene: TRBV7-6
j_gene: TRBJ1-5
abundance: few
d_gene: NA
CDR3nt: TGTGCCAGCAGCTTGGGGGGGCAAGGGCAGCCCCAGCATTTT
CDR3aa: CASSLGGQGQPQHF

v_gene: TRBV20-1
j_gene: TRBJ1-5
abundance: few
d_gene: NA
CDR3nt: TGCAGTGTTAGGACAGATCTCAATCAGCCCCAGCATTTT
CDR3aa: CSVRTDLNQPQHF

v_gene: TRBV5-1
j_gene: TRBJ1-1
abundance: many
d_gene: NA
CDR3nt: TGCGCCAGCAGCCCTTATGCGGGAGAAACTGAAGCTTTCTTT
CDR3aa: CASSPYAGETEAFF

v_gene: TRBV20-1
j_gene: TRBJ2-5
abundance: few
d_gene: TRBD2
CDR3nt: TGCAGTGCTTCGCTAGCGGGGGGGCCAGGAGAGACCCAGTACTTC
CDR3aa: CSASLAGGPGETQYF

v_gene: TRBV5-4
j_gene: TRBJ2-3
abundance: few
d_gene: NA
CDR3nt: TGTGCCAGCAGCCCCCCCGGCAGAGAGGACACAGATACGCAGTATTTT
CDR3aa: CASSPPGREDTDTQYF

v_gene: TRBV6-6
j_gene: TRBJ2-6
abundance: few
d_gene: NA
CDR3nt: TGTGCCAGCAGCCTAGACGGCTCTGGGGCCAACGTCCTGACTTTC
CDR3aa: CASSLDGSGANVLTF

v_gene: TRBV5-4
j_gene: TRBJ2-7
abundance: few
d_gene: NA
CDR3nt: TGTGCCAGCAGCTTGGCGGTAGGGTTCAACGAGCAGTACTTC
CDR3aa: CASSLAVGFNEQYF

v_gene: TRBV29-1
j_gene: TRBJ1-6
abundance: few
d_gene: TRBD1
CDR3nt: TGCAGCGCCGGGACAGGGAATTATAATTCACCCCTCCACTTT
CDR3aa: CSAGTGNYNSPLHF

v_gene: TRBV19
j_gene: TRBJ2-1
abundance: NA
d_gene: TRBD2
CDR3nt: TGTGCCAGTAGTCGGACTAGCGGGTTTTTAAATGAGCAGTTCTTC
CDR3aa: CASSRTSGFLNEQFF

v_gene: TRBV6-1
j_gene: TRBJ2-7
abundance: NA
d_gene: TRBD1
CDR3nt: TGTGCCAGCAGTCCCACCGAGGGACAGTCCTACGAGCAGTACTTC
CDR3aa: CASSPTEGQSYEQYF

v_gene: TRBV11-2
j_gene: TRBJ2-3
abundance: NA
d_gene: NA
CDR3nt: TGTGCCAGCAGCTTAGCTAGGCCCCCAGATACGCAGTATTTT
CDR3aa: CASSLARPPDTQYF

v_gene: TRBV7-2
j_gene: TRBJ1-2
abundance: few
d_gene: NA
CDR3nt: TGTGCCAGCAGCTGGGGGGGGGGTTCCTTAAACTATGGCTACACCTTC
CDR3aa: CASSWGGGSLNYGYTF

v_gene: TRBV6-1
j_gene: TRBJ1-1
abundance: few
d_gene: NA
CDR3nt: TGTGCCACCGACTTGATTAGGAACACTGAAGCTTTCTTT
CDR3aa: CATDLIRNTEAFF

v_gene: TRBV13
j_gene: TRBJ2-7
abundance: NA
d_gene: NA
CDR3nt: TGTGCCAGCAGAGTAGGGGGAGGGCCGGTGGGCGAGCAGTACTTC
CDR3aa: CASRVGGGPVGEQYF

v_gene: TRBV10-3
j_gene: TRBJ2-3
abundance: few
d_gene: NA
CDR3nt: TGTGCCATCAGAGGGGGGTCCGAGGCAGATACGCAGTATTTT
CDR3aa: CAIRGGSEADTQYF

v_gene: TRBV20-1
j_gene: TRBJ1-5
abundance: many
d_gene: NA
CDR3nt: TGCAGTGCTAGAGATCGGCAGGGCGGCAATCAGCCCCAGCATTTT
CDR3aa: CSARDRQGGNQPQHF

v_gene: TRBV5-1
j_gene: TRBJ2-1
abundance: few
d_gene: TRBD1
CDR3nt: TGCGCCAGCAGCTTTGACAGGGTGGGTTTACGTTACGATGAGCAGTTCTTC
CDR3aa: CASSFDRVGLRYDEQFF

v_gene: TRBV12-3/TRBV12-4
j_gene: TRBJ2-1
abundance: few
d_gene: NA
CDR3nt: TGTGCCAGCAGTATGCAGGGTGCGGGGCAGTTCTTC
CDR3aa: CASSMQGAGQFF

v_gene: TRBV27
j_gene: TRBJ2-7
abundance: few
d_gene: NA
CDR3nt: TGTGCCAGCAGCCGACCTAAGGGGACACGGGAGTCGTACGAGCAGTACTTC
CDR3aa: CASSRPKGTRESYEQYF

v_gene: TRBV4-1
j_gene: TRBJ2-3
abundance: few
d_gene: NA
CDR3nt: TGCGCCAGCAGCCAAGAGGGAAGGGGGGGGGATACGCAGTATTTT
CDR3aa: CASSQEGRGGDTQYF